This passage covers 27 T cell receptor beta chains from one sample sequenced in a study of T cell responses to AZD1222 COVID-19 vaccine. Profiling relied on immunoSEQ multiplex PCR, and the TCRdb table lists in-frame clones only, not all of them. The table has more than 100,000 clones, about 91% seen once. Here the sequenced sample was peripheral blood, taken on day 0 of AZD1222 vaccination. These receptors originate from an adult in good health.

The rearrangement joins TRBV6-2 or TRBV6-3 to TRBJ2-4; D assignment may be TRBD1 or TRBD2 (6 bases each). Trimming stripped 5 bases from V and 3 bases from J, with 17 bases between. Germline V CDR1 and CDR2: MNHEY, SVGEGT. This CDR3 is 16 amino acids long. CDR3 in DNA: TGTGCCAGCAGTGAGGGACACGGAGGGGGCAAAAACATTCAGTACTTC. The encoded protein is CASSEGHGGGKNIQYF.

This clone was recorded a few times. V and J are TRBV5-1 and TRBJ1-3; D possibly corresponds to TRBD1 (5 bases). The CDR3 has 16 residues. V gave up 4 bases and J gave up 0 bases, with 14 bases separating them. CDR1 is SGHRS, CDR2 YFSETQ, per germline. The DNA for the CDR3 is TGCGCCAGCAGCAGCGGGGACGGCAGCTCTGGAAACACCATATATTTT. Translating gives CASSSGDGSSGNTIYF. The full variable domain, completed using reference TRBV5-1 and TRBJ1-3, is KAGVTQTPRYLIKTRGQQVTLSCSPISGHRSVSWYQQTPGQGLQFLFEYFSETQRNKGNFPGRFSGRQFSNSRSEMNVSTLELGDSALYLCASSSGDGSSGNTIYFGEGSWLTVV.

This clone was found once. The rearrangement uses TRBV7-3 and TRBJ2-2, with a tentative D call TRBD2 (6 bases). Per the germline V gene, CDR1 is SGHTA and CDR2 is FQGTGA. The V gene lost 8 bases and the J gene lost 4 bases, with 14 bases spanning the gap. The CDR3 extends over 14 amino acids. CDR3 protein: CASGSFGGTGELFF. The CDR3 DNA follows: TGTGCCAGCGGATCGTTCGGGGGCACCGGGGAGCTGTTTTTT.

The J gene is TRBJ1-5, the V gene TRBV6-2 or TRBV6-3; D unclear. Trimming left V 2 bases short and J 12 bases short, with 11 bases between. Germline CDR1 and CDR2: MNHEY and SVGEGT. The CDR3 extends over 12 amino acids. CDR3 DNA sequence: TGTGCCAGCAGTTACGACCGAGGGATCCAGCATTTT. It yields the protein CASSYDRGIQHF.

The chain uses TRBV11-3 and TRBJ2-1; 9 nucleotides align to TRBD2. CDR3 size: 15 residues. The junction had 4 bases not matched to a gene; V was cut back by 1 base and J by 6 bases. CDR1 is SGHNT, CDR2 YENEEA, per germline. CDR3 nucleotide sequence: TGTGCCAGCAGCTTAGGGGGGACTAGCTCCAATGAGCAGTTCTTC. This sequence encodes CASSLGGTSSNEQFF.

This CDR3 is CASSQWTGELFF. CDR3 coding DNA: TGCGCCAGCAGCCAGTGGACCGGGGAGCTGTTTTTT. The chain employs TRBV4-1 and TRBJ2-2, with D unresolved. The germline gives CDR1 MGHRA, CDR2 YSYEKL. There are 12 residues in the CDR3. The V end was cut by 3 bases, the J end by 5 bases, with 4 bases between.

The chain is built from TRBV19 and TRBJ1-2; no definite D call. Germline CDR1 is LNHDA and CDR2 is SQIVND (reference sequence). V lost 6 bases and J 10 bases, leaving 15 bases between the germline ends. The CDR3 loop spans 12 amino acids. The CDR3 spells CASSQSTSDYTF. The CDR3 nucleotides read TGTGCCAGTAGCCAGAGTACGAGTGACTACACCTTC.

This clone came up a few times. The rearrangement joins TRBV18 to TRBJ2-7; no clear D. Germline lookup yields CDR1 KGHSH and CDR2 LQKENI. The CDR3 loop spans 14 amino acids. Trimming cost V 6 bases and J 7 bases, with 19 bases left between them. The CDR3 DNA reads TGTGCCAGCTCCCAGAGACCCGGTTTGGGAGAGCAGTACTTC. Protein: CASSQRPGLGEQYF.

CDR3 DNA: TGTGCCAGCAGCTTGCAGGGACCCGGGGCCAACGTCCTGACTTTC. Protein sequence: CASSLQGPGANVLTF. V gene TRBV11-2 combines with J gene TRBJ2-6; D tentatively fits TRBD1 or TRBD2 (5 bases each). CDR3 size: 15 residues. V shed 3 bases and J shed 4 bases, with 10 bases lying between them. The V gene's germline CDR1 is SGHAT and CDR2 FQNNGV.

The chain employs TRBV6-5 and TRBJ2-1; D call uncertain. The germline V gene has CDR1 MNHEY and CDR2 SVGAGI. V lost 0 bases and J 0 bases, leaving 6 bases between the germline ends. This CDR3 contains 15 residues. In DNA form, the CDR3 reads TGTGCCAGCAGTTACTCATGGGACTCCTACAATGAGCAGTTCTTC. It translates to CASSYSWDSYNEQFF.

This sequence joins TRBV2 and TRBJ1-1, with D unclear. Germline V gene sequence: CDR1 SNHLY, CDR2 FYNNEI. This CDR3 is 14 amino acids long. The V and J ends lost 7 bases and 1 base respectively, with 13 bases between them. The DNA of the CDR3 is TGTGCCAGCACGGCGGAATATTCGAACACTGAAGCTTTCTTT. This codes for CASTAEYSNTEAFF.

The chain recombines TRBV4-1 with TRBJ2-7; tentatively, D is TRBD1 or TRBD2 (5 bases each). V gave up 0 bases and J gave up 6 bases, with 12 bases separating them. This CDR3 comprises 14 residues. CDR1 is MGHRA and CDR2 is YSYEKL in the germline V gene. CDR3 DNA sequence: TGCGCCAGCAGCCAAGAAGTGCAGGGACCCGAGCAGTACTTC. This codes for CASSQEVQGPEQYF.

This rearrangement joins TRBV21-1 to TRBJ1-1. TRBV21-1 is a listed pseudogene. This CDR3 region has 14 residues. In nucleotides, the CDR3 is TGTGCCAGCACCAAAGGCCCCGTGAACACTGAAGCTTTCTTT. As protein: CASTKGPVNTEAFF.

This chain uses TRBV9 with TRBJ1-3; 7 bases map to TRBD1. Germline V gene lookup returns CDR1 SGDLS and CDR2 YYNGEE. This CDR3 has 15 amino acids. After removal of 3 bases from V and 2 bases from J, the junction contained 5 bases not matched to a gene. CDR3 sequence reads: CASSESGTAGNTIYF. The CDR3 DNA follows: TGTGCCAGCAGCGAATCCGGGACAGCTGGAAACACCATATATTTT. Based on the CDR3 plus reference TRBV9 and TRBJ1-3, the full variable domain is DSGVTQTPKHLITATGQRVTLRCSPRSGDLSVYWYQQSLDQGLQFLIQYYNGEERAKGNILERFSAQQFPDLHSELNLSSLELGDSALYFCASSESGTAGNTIYFGEGSWLTVV.

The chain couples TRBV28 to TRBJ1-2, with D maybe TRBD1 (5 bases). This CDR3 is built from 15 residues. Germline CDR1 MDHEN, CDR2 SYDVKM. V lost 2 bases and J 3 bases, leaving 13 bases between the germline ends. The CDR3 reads CASSLGGAIDYGYTF. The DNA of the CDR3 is TGTGCCAGCAGTTTAGGAGGGGCGATCGACTATGGCTACACCTTC.

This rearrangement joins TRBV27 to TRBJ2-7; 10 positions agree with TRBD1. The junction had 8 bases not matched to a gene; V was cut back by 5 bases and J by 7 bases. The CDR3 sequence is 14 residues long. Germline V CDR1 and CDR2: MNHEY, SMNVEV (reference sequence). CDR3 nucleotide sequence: TGTGCCAGCAGTCCCCGGACAGGGGGGCAAGAGCAGTACTTC. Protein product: CASSPRTGGQEQYF.

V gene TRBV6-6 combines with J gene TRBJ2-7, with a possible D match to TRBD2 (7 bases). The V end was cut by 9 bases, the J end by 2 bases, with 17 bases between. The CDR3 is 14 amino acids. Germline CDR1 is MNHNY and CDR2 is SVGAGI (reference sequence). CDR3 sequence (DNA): TGTGCCAGTTATTCGGGGGGCCGGGCCTACGAGCAGTACTTC. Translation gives CASYSGGRAYEQYF.

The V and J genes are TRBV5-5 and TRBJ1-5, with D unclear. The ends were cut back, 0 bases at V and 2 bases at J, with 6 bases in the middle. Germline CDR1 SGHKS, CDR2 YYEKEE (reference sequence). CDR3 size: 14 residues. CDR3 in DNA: TGTGCCAGCAGCTTGGGTGGGGGCAATCAGCCCCAGCATTTT. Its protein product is CASSLGGGNQPQHF.

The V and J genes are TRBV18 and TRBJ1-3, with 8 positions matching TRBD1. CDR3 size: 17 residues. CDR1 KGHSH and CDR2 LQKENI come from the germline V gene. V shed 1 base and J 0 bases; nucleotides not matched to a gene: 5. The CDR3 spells CASSPRGQAYSGNTIYF. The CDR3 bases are TGTGCCAGCTCACCACGGGGACAGGCCTACTCTGGAAACACCATATATTTT.

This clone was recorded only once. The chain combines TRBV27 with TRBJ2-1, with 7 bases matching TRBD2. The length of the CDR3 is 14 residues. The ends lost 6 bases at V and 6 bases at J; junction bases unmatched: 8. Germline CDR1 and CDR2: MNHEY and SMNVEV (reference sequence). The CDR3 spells CASSPAGDLNEQFF. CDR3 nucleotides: TGTGCCAGCAGCCCCGCGGGGGACCTCAATGAGCAGTTCTTC.

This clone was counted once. CDR3 nucleotide sequence: TGTGCCAGCAGCCAAGATCGGTGGGCAGGGGCCACTGGCTACACCTTC. Translated: CASSQDRWAGATGYTF. V usage is TRBV4-2 and J usage is TRBJ1-2; D perhaps matches TRBD1 (6 bases). Germline V gene sequence: CDR1 LGHNA, CDR2 YNFKEQ. The CDR3 extends over 16 amino acids. V was pared by 0 bases and J by 7 bases, with 18 bases between.

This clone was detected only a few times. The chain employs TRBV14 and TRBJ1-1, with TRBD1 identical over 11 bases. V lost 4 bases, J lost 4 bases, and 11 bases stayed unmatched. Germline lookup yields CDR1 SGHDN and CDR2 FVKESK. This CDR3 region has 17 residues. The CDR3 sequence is CASSRRDRGVTSTEAFF. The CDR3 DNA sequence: TGTGCCAGCAGCCGTCGGGACAGGGGGGTCACCAGCACTGAAGCTTTCTTT.

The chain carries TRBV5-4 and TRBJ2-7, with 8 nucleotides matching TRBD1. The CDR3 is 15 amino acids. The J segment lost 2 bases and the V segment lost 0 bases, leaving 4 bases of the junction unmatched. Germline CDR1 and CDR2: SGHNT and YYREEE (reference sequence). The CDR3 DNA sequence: TGTGCCAGCAGCTTGGGTCAGGGGGCTCCCTACGAGCAGTACTTC. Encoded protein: CASSLGQGAPYEQYF. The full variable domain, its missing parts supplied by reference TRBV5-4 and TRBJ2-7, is ETGVTQSPTHLIKTRGQQVTLRCSSQSGHNTVSWYQQALGQGPQFIFQYYREEENGRGNFPPRFSGLQFPNYSSELNVNALELDDSALYLCASSLGQGAPYEQYFGPGTRLTVT.

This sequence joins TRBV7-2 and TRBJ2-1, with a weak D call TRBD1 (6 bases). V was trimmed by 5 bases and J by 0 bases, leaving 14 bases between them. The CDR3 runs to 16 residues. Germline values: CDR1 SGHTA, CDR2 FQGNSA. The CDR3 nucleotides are TGTGCCAGCAGCAAGAGCCGGGACACCTCCTACAATGAGCAGTTCTTC. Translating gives CASSKSRDTSYNEQFF.

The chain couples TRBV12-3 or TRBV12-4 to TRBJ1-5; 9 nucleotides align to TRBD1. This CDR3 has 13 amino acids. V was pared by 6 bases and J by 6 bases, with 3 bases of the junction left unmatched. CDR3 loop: CASSWTGVQPQHF. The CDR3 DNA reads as TGTGCCAGCAGCTGGACAGGGGTTCAGCCCCAGCATTTT.

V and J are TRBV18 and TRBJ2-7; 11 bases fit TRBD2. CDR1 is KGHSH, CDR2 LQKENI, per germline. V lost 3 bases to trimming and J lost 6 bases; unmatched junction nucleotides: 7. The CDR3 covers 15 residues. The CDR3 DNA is TGTGCCAGCTCACCGGGACTAGCGGTGATGGGCGAGCAGTACTTC. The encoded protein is CASSPGLAVMGEQYF.

The CDR3 region is CASSQIGQGATGELFF. CDR3 coding DNA: TGTGCCAGCAGTCAAATCGGACAGGGCGCCACCGGGGAGCTGTTTTTT. The chain combines TRBV3-1 (or the pseudogene TRBV3-2) with TRBJ2-2; 8 bases fit TRBD1. V trimming: 6 bases; J trimming: 4 bases; junction bases outside the gene matches: 10. The CDR3 spans 16 residues. CDR1 is LGHDT, CDR2 YNNKEL, per germline (reference sequence).